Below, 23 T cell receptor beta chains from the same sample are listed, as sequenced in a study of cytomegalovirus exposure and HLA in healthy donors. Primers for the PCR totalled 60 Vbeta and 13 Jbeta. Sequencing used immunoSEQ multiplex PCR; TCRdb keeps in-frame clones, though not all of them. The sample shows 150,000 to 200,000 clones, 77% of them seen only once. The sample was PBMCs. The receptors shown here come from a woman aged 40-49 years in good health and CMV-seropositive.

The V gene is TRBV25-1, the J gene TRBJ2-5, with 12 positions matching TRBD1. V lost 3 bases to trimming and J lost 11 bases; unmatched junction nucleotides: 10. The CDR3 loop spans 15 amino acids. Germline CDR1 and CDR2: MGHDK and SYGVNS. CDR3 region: CASSDPRDRGLEQYF. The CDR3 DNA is TGTGCCAGCAGTGACCCCCGGGACAGGGGGCTTGAGCAGTACTTC.

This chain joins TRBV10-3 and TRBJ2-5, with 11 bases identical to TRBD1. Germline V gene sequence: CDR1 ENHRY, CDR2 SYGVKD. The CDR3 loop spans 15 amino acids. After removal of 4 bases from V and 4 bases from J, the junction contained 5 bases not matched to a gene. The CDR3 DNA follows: TGTGCCATCAGTGCGGACAGGGGGCTACGAGAGACCCAGTACTTC. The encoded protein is CAISADRGLRETQYF.

The CDR3 loop is CASSLSGGGAYEQYF. CDR3 DNA sequence: TGTGCCAGCAGCTTATCTGGCGGGGGGGCCTACGAGCAGTACTTC. The genes are TRBV7-2 and TRBJ2-7, with TRBD2 matching over 9 bases. This CDR3 contains 15 residues. The V and J ends lost 2 bases and 2 bases, in that order; junction bases with no gene match: 4. Germline V gene data show CDR1 as SGHTA and CDR2 as FQGNSA.

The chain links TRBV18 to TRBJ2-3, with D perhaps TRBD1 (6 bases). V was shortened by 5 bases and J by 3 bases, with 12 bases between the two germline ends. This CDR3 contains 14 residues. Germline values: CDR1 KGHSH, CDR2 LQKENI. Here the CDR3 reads CASSARQDTDTQYF. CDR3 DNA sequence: TGTGCCAGCTCAGCCAGACAGGATACAGATACGCAGTATTTT.

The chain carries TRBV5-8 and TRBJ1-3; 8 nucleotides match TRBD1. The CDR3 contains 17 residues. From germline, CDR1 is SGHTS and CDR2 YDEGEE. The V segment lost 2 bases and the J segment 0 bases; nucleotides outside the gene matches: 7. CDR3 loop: CASSFPGQGRSGNTIYF. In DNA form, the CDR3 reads TGTGCCAGCAGCTTCCCCGGACAGGGTCGCTCTGGAAACACCATATATTTT.

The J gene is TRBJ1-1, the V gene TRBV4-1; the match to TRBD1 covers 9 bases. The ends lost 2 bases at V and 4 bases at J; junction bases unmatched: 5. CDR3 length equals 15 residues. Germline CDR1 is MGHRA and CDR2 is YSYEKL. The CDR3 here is CASSQIQGAATEAFF. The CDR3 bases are TGCGCCAGCAGCCAAATACAGGGGGCTGCCACTGAAGCTTTCTTT.

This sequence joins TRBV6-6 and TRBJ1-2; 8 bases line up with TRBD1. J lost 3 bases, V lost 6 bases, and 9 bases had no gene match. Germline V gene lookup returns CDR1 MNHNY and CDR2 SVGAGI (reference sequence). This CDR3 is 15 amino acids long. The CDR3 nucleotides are TGTGCCAGCAGAGACGACAGGGGAGGGGACTATGGCTACACCTTC. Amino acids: CASRDDRGGDYGYTF.

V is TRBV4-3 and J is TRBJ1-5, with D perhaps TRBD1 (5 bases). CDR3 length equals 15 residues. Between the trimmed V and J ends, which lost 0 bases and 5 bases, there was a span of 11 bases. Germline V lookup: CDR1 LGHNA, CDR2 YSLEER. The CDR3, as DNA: TGCGCCAGCAGCCAAGATTCGGGGGGTGATCAGCCCCAGCATTTT. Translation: CASSQDSGGDQPQHF.

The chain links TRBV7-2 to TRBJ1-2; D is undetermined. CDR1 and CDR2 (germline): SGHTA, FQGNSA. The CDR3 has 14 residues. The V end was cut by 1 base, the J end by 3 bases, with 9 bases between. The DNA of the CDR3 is TGTGCCAGCAGCTTAGACTCTTCCGACTATGGCTACACCTTC. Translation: CASSLDSSDYGYTF. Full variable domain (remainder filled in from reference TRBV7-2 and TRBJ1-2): GAGVSQSPSNKVTEKGKDVELRCDPISGHTALYWYRQSLGQGLEFLIYFQGNSAPDKSGLPSDRFSAERTGGSVSTLTIQRTQQEDSAVYLCASSLDSSDYGYTFGSGTRLTVV.

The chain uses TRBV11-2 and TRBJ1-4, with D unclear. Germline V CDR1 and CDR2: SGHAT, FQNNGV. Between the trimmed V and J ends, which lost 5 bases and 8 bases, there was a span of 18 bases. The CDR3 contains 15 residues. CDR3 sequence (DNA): TGTGCCAGCAGCGCGGCACAAATCCGAGGGGAAAAACTGTTTTTT. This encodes CASSAAQIRGEKLFF.

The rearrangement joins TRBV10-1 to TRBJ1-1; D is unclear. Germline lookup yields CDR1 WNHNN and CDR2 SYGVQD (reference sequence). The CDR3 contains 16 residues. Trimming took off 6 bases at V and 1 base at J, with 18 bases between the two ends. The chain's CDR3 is CASSPISGSGNTEAFF. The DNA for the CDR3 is TGCGCCAGCAGCCCAATTTCCGGGAGCGGGAACACTGAAGCTTTCTTT.

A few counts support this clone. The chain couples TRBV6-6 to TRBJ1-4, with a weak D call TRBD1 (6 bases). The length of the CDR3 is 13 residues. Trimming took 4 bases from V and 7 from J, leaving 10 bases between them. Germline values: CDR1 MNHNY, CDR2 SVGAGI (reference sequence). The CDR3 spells CASSLDSLEKLFF. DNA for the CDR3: TGTGCCAGCAGTTTGGACAGCCTTGAAAAACTGTTTTTT.

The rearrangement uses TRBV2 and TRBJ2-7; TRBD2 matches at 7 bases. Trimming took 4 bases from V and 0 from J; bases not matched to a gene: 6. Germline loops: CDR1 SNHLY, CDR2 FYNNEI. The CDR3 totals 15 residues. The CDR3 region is CASSGEAGSSYEQYF. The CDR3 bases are TGTGCCAGCAGTGGGGAAGCGGGAAGCTCCTACGAGCAGTACTTC.

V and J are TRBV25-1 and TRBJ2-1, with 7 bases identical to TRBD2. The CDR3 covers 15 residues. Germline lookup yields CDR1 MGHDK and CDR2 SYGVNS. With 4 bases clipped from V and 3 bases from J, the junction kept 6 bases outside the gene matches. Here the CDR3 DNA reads TGTGCCAGCAGTGGGGGGGGGTTAGGCTACAATGAGCAGTTCTTC. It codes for CASSGGGLGYNEQFF.

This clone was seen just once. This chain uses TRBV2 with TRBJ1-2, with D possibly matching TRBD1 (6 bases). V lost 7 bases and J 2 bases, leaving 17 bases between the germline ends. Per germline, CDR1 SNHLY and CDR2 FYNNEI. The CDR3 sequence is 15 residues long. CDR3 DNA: TGTGCCAGCACTGTCGGGGGCGGGGGAAACTATGGCTACACCTTC. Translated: CASTVGGGGNYGYTF.

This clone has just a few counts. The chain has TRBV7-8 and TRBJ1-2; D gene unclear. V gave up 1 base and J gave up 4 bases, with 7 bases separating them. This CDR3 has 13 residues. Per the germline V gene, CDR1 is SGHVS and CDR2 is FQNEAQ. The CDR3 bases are TGTGCCAGCAGCTTAGAAGAGGGCTATGGCTACACCTTC. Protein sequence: CASSLEEGYGYTF.

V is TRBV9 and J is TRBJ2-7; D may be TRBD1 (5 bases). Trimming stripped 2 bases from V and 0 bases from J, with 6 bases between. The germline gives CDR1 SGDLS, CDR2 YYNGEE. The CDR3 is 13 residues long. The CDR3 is CASSVTDSYEQYF. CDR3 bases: TGTGCCAGCAGCGTGACAGACTCCTACGAGCAGTACTTC.

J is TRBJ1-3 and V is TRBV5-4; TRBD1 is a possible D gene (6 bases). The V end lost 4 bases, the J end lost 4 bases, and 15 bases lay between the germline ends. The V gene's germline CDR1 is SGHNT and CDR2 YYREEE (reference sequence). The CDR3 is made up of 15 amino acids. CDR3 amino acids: CASSQQGTGGNTIYF. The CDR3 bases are TGTGCCAGCAGCCAACAGGGAACGGGGGGAAACACCATATATTTT.

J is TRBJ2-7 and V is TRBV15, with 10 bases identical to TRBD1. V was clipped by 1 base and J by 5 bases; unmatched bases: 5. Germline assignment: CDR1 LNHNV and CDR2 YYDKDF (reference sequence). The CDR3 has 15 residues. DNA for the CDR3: TGTGCCACCAGCAGAGGAGTCGGGACAGGGGACGAGCAGTACTTC. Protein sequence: CATSRGVGTGDEQYF.

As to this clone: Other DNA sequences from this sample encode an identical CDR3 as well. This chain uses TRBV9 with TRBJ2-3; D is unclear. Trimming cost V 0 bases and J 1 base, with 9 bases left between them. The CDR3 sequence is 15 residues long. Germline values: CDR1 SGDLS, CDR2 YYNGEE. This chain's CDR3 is CASSVGAVGTDTQYF. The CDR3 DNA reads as TGTGCCAGCAGCGTAGGGGCAGTTGGCACAGATACGCAGTATTTT.

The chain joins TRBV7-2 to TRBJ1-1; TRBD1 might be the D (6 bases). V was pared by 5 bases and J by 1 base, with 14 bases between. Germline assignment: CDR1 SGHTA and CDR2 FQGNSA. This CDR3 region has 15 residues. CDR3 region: CASSLLGQTNTEAFF. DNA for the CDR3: TGTGCCAGCAGCCTGCTCGGACAGACGAACACTGAAGCTTTCTTT.

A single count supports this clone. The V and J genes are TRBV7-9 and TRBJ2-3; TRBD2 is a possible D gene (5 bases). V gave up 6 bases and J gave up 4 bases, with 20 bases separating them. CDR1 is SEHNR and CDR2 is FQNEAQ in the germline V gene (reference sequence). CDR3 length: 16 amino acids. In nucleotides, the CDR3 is TGTGCCAGCAGGAACAAGGATAAGGGTAGCGCAGATACGCAGTATTTT. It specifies CASRNKDKGSADTQYF.

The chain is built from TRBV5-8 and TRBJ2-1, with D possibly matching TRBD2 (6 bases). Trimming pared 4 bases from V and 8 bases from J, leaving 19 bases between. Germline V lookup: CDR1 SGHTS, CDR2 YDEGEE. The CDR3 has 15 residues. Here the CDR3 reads CASSRRTINPDEQFF. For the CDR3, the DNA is TGTGCCAGCAGCCGCCGGACTATTAACCCCGATGAGCAGTTCTTC.